This TCR beta chain stems from a study of Tregs in tolerant kidney transplant recipients. Profiling relied on immunoSEQ multiplex PCR, and the TCRdb table lists in-frame clones only, not all of them. The sample comprises around 120,000 clones, roughly nine tenths of which are singletons, and around 0.6% rests with the top ten. The CDR3 is 15 residues long. CDR1 SGHRS and CDR2 YFSETQ come from the germline V gene. The ends lost 3 bases at V and 2 bases at J; junction bases unmatched: 3. Sequencing was done on a sample of CD4+ T cells from blood. The TCR sequence derives from a human donor in good health. The chain links TRBV5-1 to TRBJ1-5; TRBD1 agrees at 9 bases. In DNA form, the CDR3 reads TGCGCCAGCAGCTGGGGGGACAGGGGCAATCAGCCCCAGCATTTT. It translates to CASSWGDRGNQPQHF.